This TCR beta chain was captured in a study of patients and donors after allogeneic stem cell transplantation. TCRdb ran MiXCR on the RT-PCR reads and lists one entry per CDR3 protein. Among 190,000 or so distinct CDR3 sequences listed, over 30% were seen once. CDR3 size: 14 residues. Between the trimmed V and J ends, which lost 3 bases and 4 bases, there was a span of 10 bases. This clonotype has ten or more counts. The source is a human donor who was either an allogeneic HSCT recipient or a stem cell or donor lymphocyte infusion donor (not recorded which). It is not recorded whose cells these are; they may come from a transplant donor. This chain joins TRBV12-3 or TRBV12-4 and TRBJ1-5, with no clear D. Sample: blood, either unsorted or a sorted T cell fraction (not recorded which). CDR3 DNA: TGTGCCAGCAGTTTGGTCCGTATGAATCAGCCCCAGCATTTT. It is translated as CASSLVRMNQPQHF.